Detailed here is one T cell receptor beta chain. The source of the sample is a study of shared clonotypes between healthy human individuals. The sorted-subset replicate PCRs were given 150 to 200 ng DNA, which is 27,000 or so T cell genomes. Data came from immunoSEQ multiplex PCR; TCRdb stores just in-frame clones and leaves some out. This table has millions of clones, around 90% appearing once. In germline, CDR1 is GTSNPN, CDR2 SVGIG (reference sequence). Trimming removed 8 bases at V and 9 bases at J, with 17 bases between. This CDR3 has 12 amino acids. The sequence derives from a man between 18 and 29 years old in good health. The sequencing sample was made of naive CD4+ T cells sorted from blood. Sample subset: CD45RA+ positively selected. The V call is TRBV30, the J call TRBJ1-5; D not certain. Here the CDR3 reads CAATVGNGPQHF. In DNA, the CDR3 is TGTGCCGCAACGGTGGGGAATGGGCCCCAGCATTTT.